This TCR beta chain was captured in a study of T cells in Graves' hyperthyroidism and ophthalmopathy. Trimming cost V 5 bases and J 5 bases, with 12 bases left between them. This CDR3 spans 13 amino acids. The germline gives CDR1 SGHTA, CDR2 FQGTGA. Diagnoses used clinical symptoms, serum thyroxine and TRAb, thyroid ultrasound and orbital computed tomography. This clonotype has a count of ten or more. It was RNA transcripts that yielded the amplified TCR beta CDR3 regions. RT-PCR in the first round (using the HTBI primer set) targeted the TCR CDR3. Each CDR3 protein is one row after TCRdb ran MiXCR on the multiplex PCR reads. The sample contains under 650,000 distinct CDR3 sequences, roughly 17% of which appear only once.

The sample was blood. The chain joins TRBV7-3 to TRBJ1-1, with D possibly being TRBD1 (5 bases). The source is a woman aged 30 to 39 with Graves' hyperthyroidism. This CDR3 is CASSIQGITEAFF. CDR3 sequence (DNA): TGTGCCAGCAGCATCCAGGGTATAACTGAAGCTTTCTTT.